The rows below give T cell receptor beta chains drawn from one sample of a study of CD8 T cells in Susac syndrome. TCRdb re-analysed the immunoSEQ multiplex PCR reads in MiXCR, keeping a single row per CDR3 protein. The sample holds some 130,000 distinct CDR3 sequences, about 95% seen once. Material for sequencing was CD8+ T cells from PBMCs. These receptors came from a human donor with Susac syndrome. Both conserved end residues are part of each CDR3. D genes are given only for firm matches.

v_gene	d_gene	j_gene	CDR3nt	CDR3aa
TRBV5-1	-	TRBJ2-5	TGCGCCAGCAGCCCGGTGGGGCAAGAGACCCAGTACTTC	CASSPVGQETQYF
TRBV6-1	-	TRBJ1-2	TGTGCCAGCAGTGAAGGGCAGGGGATAAACTATGGCTACACCTTC	CASSEGQGINYGYTF
TRBV20-1	-	TRBJ2-7	TGCAGTGCTAGAGATGCCGGATACGAGCAGTACTTC	CSARDAGYEQYF
TRBV21-1	-	TRBJ1-1	TGTGCCAGCAGCAAGCGACTTAACACTGAAGCTTTCTTT	CASSKRLNTEAFF
TRBV12-3/TRBV12-4	-	TRBJ1-4	TGTGCCAGCAGTTTGGGGGACGGACCTAATGAAAAACTGTTTTTT	CASSLGDGPNEKLFF
TRBV15	TRBD2	TRBJ2-3	TGTGCCACCCGAGGACGGGGGGGCACAGATACGCAGTATTTT	CATRGRGGTDTQYF
TRBV7-9	TRBD1	TRBJ2-7	TGTGCCAGCAGCTTAGTGGGGACAGGCTACGAGCAGTACTTC	CASSLVGTGYEQYF
TRBV28	TRBD2	TRBJ2-1	TGTGCCAGCAGTGGACTAGCGGGAGGTTCCTACAATGAGCAGTTCTTC	CASSGLAGGSYNEQFF
TRBV29-1	TRBD1	TRBJ1-1	TGCAGCGGGCAACAGGGGGAGGGCACTGAAGCTTTCTTT	CSGQQGEGTEAFF
TRBV11-2	-	TRBJ1-1	TGTGCCAGCAGCTTTGCAACCCGAGGGACTGAAGCTTTCTTT	CASSFATRGTEAFF
TRBV7-2	-	TRBJ2-3	TGTGCCAGCAGCTTAGGGCCCTCTGACACAGATACGCAGTATTTT	CASSLGPSDTDTQYF
TRBV11-1	TRBD1	TRBJ2-1	TGTGCCAGCAGCTTCCGGGACAGGATAACCAATGAGCAGTTCTTC	CASSFRDRITNEQFF
TRBV14	-	TRBJ1-3	TGTGCCAGCAGCTATTTCCTCTCTGGAAACACCATATATTTT	CASSYFLSGNTIYF
TRBV29-1	-	TRBJ2-1	TGCAGCGTCGACCGGACGGACTACAATGAGCAGTTCTTC	CSVDRTDYNEQFF
TRBV29-1	-	TRBJ1-1	TGCAGCGGTCAGTTAATGAACACTGAAGCTTTCTTT	CSGQLMNTEAFF
TRBV27	-	TRBJ1-4	TGTGCCAGCAAAATTACAGGGCCTAATGAAAAACTGTTTTTT	CASKITGPNEKLFF
TRBV4-2	-	TRBJ2-1	TGTGCCAGCAGCCAAGATCCAAATGGTAGGGGGGATGAGCAGTTCTTC	CASSQDPNGRGDEQFF
TRBV30	-	TRBJ2-1	TGTGCCTGGACAGGCCAATCCTACAATGAGCAGTTCTTC	CAWTGQSYNEQFF
TRBV27	-	TRBJ2-5	TGTGCCAGCAGCGTCTTCCCCTCAGAGACCCAGTACTTC	CASSVFPSETQYF
TRBV4-1	-	TRBJ1-1	TGCGCCAGCAAGACAGCCATGAACACTGAAGCTTTCTTT	CASKTAMNTEAFF
TRBV28	-	TRBJ2-2	TGTGCCATCCTCGGTGGCGACACCGGGGAGCTGTTTTTT	CAILGGDTGELFF
TRBV15	TRBD2	TRBJ2-7	TGTGCCACCAGCAGAGATCTGGCGGGGGGCAACGAGCAGTACTTC	CATSRDLAGGNEQYF
TRBV27	-	TRBJ2-5	TGTGCCAGCAGTAGAAATACAGGGTTGTCAGAGACCCAGTACTTC	CASSRNTGLSETQYF
TRBV7-9	-	TRBJ1-1	TGTGCCAGCAGCCCATCGGGGGCCGCTGAAGCTTTCTTT	CASSPSGAAEAFF
TRBV9	-	TRBJ1-2	TGTGCCAGCAGCGGACGGGAAGGAATTCCTAATGGCTACACCTTC	CASSGREGIPNGYTF